This record covers a single TCR beta chain. Expressed TCRB transcripts were sequenced, since all the RNA that had been isolated was reverse transcribed. TCRdb keeps only in-frame clones here, not all; method: immunoSEQ multiplex PCR. The data show approximately 15,000 clones, roughly 56% seen once. This entry is derived from a study of beta chain features in type 1 diabetes. V was trimmed by 4 bases and J by 4 bases, leaving 19 bases between them. The CDR3 has 15 amino acids. The germline gives CDR1 GTSNPN, CDR2 SVGIG (reference sequence). The TCR was taken from a woman under 30 in good health. Sequencing input: stem cell memory CD4+ T cells from blood. The J gene is TRBJ1-2, the V gene TRBV30, with D tentatively TRBD1 (5 bases). CDR3: CAWTFAWGGSYGYTF. The CDR3, as DNA: TGTGCCTGGACCTTTGCCTGGGGGGGGAGCTATGGCTACACCTTC.